This T cell receptor (beta chain) was profiled in a study of Ad26.COV2.S vaccination and SARS-CoV-2 variants. In the study overall: Intramuscular Ad26.COV2.S doses were given once or twice, 56 days apart.

TCRdb's table, derived via immunoSEQ multiplex PCR, lists solely in-frame clones and lacks some. The sample carries a few hundred thousand clones, 90% recorded once. Findings of the study overall: Similar non-spike TCR breadth was observed in recipients of vaccine and of placebo.

Regarding treatment: over 15 received Ad26.COV2.S at low or high dose, single or two shots; 5 received placebo; per-sample allocation not given. Sampling took place 63 days after the first vaccine or placebo injection. Donor was an adult aged 18-55 years in Boston. The CDR3 loop spans 15 amino acids. Germline V gene sequence: CDR1 SGHVS, CDR2 FNYEAQ. V dropped 0 bases and J dropped 5; count of bases not matched to a gene: 3. Remarks on this clone: Its target is not known.

The chain has TRBV7-6 and TRBJ2-2; 7 bases map to TRBD1. This clonotype was obtained from a person aged 18-65 years who received the Ad26.COV2.S COVID-19 vaccine or a placebo. This specimen was peripheral blood, taken in a trial of Ad26.COV2.S vaccine versus placebo. In DNA, the CDR3 is TGTGCCAGCAGCTTAGCCGCACAGGGGACCGGGGAGCTGTTTTTT. Translation gives CASSLAAQGTGELFF.